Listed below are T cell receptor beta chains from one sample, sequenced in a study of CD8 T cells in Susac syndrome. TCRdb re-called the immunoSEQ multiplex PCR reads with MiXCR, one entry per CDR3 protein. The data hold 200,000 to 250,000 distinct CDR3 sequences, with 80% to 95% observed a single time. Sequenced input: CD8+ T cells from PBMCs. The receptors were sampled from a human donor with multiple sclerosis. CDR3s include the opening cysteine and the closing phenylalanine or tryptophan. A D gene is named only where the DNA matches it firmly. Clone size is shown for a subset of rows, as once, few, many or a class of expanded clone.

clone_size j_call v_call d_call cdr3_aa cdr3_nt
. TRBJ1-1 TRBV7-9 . CASSSSGVQNTEAFF TGTGCCAGCAGCTCTTCCGGGGTCCAGAACACTGAAGCTTTCTTT
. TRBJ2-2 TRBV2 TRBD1 CASRVRDRNGIDTGELFF TGTGCCAGCAGAGTCCGGGACAGAAACGGGATAGACACCGGGGAGCTGTTTTTT
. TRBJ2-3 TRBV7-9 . CASSPIGLAPTDTQYF TGTGCCAGCAGCCCCATCGGGTTAGCCCCCACAGATACGCAGTATTTT
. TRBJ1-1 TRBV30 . CAWRPRGDTEAFF TGTGCCTGGAGGCCCCGGGGGGACACTGAAGCTTTCTTT
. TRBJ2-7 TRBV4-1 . CASSQDGSPFGGSYEQYF TGCGCCAGCAGCCAAGATGGAAGTCCGTTTGGCGGTTCCTACGAGCAGTACTTC
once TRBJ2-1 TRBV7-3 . CASSEFGNEQFF TGTGCCAGCAGCGAGTTCGGCAATGAGCAGTTCTTC
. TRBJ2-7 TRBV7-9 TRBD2 CASSLVSGGNEQYF TGTGCCAGCAGCTTAGTGTCGGGAGGAAACGAGCAGTACTTC
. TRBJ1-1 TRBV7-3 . CASSLTSGPLNTEAFF TGTGCCAGCAGCTTAACTTCGGGACCGTTGAACACTGAAGCTTTCTTT
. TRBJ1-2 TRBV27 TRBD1 CASSQEPGQGLGYTF TGTGCCAGCAGCCAGGAACCGGGACAGGGGCTTGGCTACACCTTC
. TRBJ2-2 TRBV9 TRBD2 CASSDGTSGHYTGELFF TGTGCCAGCAGCGATGGGACTAGCGGGCACTACACCGGGGAGCTGTTTTTT
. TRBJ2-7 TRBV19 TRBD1 CASSIGATGGYEQYF TGTGCCAGTAGTATTGGTGCGACAGGGGGTTACGAGCAGTACTTC
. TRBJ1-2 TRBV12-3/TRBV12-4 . CASSFGVSSGYTF TGTGCCAGCAGTTTTGGAGTCTCATCGGGCTACACCTTC
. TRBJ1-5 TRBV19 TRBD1 CASGSPGQPGPQHF TGTGCCAGTGGGTCGCCGGGACAGCCGGGACCCCAGCATTTT
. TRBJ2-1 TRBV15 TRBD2 CATSPEPRGDTMGFF TGTGCCACCAGCCCCGAGCCGCGGGGGGACACGATGGGGTTCTTC
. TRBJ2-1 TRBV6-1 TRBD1 CASSARTGFNEQFF TGTGCCAGCAGTGCCCGGACAGGCTTTAATGAGCAGTTCTTC
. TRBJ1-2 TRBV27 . CASSFNGDGYTF TGTGCCAGCAGTTTTAATGGGGACGGCTACACCTTC
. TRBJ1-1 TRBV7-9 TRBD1 CASSLRGPRREAFF TGTGCCAGCAGCTTAAGGGGGCCACGCCGTGAAGCTTTCTTT
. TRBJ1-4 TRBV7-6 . CASSLVETNEKLFF TGTGCCAGCAGCTTAGTGGAAACTAATGAAAAACTGTTTTTT
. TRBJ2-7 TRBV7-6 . CASSLAGRGVTSYEQYF TGTGCCAGCAGCTTAGCAGGCAGGGGAGTAACCTCCTACGAGCAGTACTTC
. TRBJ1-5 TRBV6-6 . CASSWQGRNQPQHF TGTGCCAGCAGTTGGCAGGGTAGGAATCAGCCCCAGCATTTT
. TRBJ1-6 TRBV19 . CASSIMGSPLHF TGTGCCAGTAGTATAATGGGTTCACCCCTCCACTTT
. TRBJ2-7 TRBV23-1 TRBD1 CAIYRGQGCYEQYF TGCGCCATCTATCGGGGACAGGGATGCTACGAGCAGTACTTC
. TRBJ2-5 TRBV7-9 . CASSLSGTAGETQYF TGTGCCAGCAGCTTATCTGGGACAGCGGGGGAGACCCAGTACTTC
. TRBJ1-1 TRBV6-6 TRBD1 CASSYSGQGPGTEAFF TGTGCCAGCAGTTACTCTGGACAGGGTCCCGGCACTGAAGCTTTCTTT
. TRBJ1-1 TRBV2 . CASSEVGEVEAFF TGTGCCAGCAGTGAAGTTGGGGAAGTTGAAGCTTTCTTT
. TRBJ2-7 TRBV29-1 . CSVLDSYEQYF TGCAGCGTCCTGGACTCCTACGAGCAGTACTTC
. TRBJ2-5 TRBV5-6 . CASSPDWPSIETQYF TGTGCCAGCAGCCCTGACTGGCCCTCCATAGAGACCCAGTACTTC
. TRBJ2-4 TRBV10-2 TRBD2 CASSEGAGEGGIQYF TGCGCCAGCAGTGAAGGTGCGGGGGAGGGAGGCATTCAGTACTTC
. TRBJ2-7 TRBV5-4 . CASSLGSGGYEQYF TGTGCCAGCAGCTTAGGGAGCGGTGGGTACGAGCAGTACTTC
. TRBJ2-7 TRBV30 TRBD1 CAFWADRAYEQYF TGTGCCTTCTGGGCGGACAGGGCCTACGAGCAGTACTTC
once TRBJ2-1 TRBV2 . CASSEGDGPYNEQFF TGTGCCAGCAGTGAGGGGGATGGCCCCTACAATGAGCAGTTCTTC
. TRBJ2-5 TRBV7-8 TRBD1 CASSPRQGWETQYF TGTGCCAGCAGCCCTCGACAGGGGTGGGAGACCCAGTACTTC
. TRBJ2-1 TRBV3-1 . CASSPIGDEQFF TGTGCCAGCAGCCCCATTGGGGATGAGCAGTTCTTC
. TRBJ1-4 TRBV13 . CASSYPGGLRNEKLFF TGTGCCAGCAGCTATCCAGGAGGGCTAAGGAATGAAAAACTGTTTTTT
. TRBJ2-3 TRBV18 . CASSGRDPSDTQYF TGTGCCAGCTCGGGGAGAGACCCCTCGGATACGCAGTATTTT
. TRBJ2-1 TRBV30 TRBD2 CAWTRGGEQFF TGTGCCTGGACCCGGGGGGGTGAGCAGTTCTTC
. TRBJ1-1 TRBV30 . CAWSQGGWKTEAFF TGTGCCTGGAGTCAAGGGGGTTGGAAAACTGAAGCTTTCTTT